This T cell receptor beta chain was sequenced for a study of shared clonotypes between healthy human individuals. Profiling relied on immunoSEQ multiplex PCR, and the TCRdb table lists in-frame clones only, not all of them. The sample yields 85,000 to 100,000 clones, 68% seen once. CDR3 size: 13 residues. V was trimmed by 4 bases and J by 9 bases, leaving 16 bases between them. CDR1 SQVTM and CDR2 ANQGSEA come from the germline V gene. The chain recombines TRBV29-1 with TRBJ2-1; D perhaps matches TRBD1 (5 bases). The sample consisted of memory CD8+ T cells sorted from blood. Subset here: CD45RO+ cells pooled with CCR7-negative TemRA cells. The clonotype was recovered from a man under 40 in good health. The CDR3 protein is CSVGGFPRGEQFF. CDR3 bases: TGCAGCGTTGGGGGCTTCCCCAGAGGTGAGCAGTTCTTC.